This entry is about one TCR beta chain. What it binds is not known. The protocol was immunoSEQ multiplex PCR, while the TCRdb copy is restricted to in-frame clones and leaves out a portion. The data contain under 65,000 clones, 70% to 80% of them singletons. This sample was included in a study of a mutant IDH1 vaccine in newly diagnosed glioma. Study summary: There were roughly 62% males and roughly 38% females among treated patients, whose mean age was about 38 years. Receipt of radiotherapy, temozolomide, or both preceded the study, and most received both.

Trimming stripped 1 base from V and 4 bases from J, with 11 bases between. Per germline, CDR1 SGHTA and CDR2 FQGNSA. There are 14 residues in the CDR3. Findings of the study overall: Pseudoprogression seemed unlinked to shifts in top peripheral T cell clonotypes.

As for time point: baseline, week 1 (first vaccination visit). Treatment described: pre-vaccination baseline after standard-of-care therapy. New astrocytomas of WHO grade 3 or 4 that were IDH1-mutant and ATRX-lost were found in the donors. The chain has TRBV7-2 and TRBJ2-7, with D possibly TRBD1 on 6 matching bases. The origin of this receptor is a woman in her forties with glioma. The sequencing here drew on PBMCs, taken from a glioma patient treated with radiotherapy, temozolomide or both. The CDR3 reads CASSLGVRGYEQYF. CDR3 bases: TGTGCCAGCAGCTTAGGGGTGAGGGGGTACGAGCAGTACTTC.